Here is one T cell receptor beta chain with its context. The data stem from a study of blood T cell repertoires in COVID-19. CDR1 and CDR2 (germline): ENHRY, SYGVKD. This CDR3 is built from 13 residues. V dropped 4 bases and J dropped 8; count of bases not matched to a gene: 4. Clones were read by immunoSEQ multiplex PCR, and TCRdb kept only the in-frame ones, dropping some. The sample lists 250,000 to 300,000 clones; 82% were seen once. The sequenced sample consisted of peripheral blood. The TCR originated in a woman younger than 35 with acute or convalescent COVID-19. The J gene is TRBJ2-4, the V gene TRBV10-3; 8 bases are shared with TRBD1. The CDR3 DNA sequence: TGTGCCATCAGTGGGCAGGGGGCTGACATTCAGTACTTC. Amino acid sequence: CAISGQGADIQYF.